This section outlines one T cell receptor (beta chain) sequence together with its context. Many counts were recorded for this clonotype. Its antigen is unknown. No base quality values were provided; no much bigger clone lies one nucleotide off. The CDR3 starts with the cysteine, ends with the phenylalanine, and has 15 residues. Here the CDR3 DNA is all that survives: 45 bases in frame from base 1. The junction shows trimming of 6 bases on V and 1 base on J, and the gene matches do not reach 5 bases of it. The germline V gene specifies MDHEN as CDR1 and SYDVKM as CDR2. This sample stems from a study of T cells in Graves' hyperthyroidism and ophthalmopathy (dated by TCRdb to about 2019). Some background on the complete study: Peripheral blood samples were taken at initial diagnosis, before any treatment was given. To identify TCR V-J signatures that set the groups apart, the researchers used a discovery cohort of 100 patients, made up of some 41 with Graves' ophthalmopathy and around 58 with stable Graves' hyperthyroidism. Prospective prediction of ophthalmopathy was tested in an independent validation cohort of 18 to 20 hyperthyroidism patients and 17 patients who later progressed to ophthalmopathy. The approximately 98 discovery patients were randomly divided into training and test sets at a 7:3 ratio. In addition, the study compared T-cell repertoires in thyroid tissue and in blood from several Graves' hyperthyroidism patients. Following sampling, methimazole starting at 30 mg daily was given to hyperthyroidism patients, and high-dose intravenous methylprednisolone was given to ophthalmopathy patients. According to the paper, TCR Vbeta CDR3 sequencing was carried out on 135 peripheral blood samples, which came from under 50 ophthalmopathy, some 73 hyperthyroidism and roughly 17 progressor patients. Beyond this particular receptor, the publication reports: Blood samples also contained most of the expanded thyroid clonotypes (frequency above 0.001), which suggests that blood repertoires may reflect thyroid immune responses. A model built on a 13 V-J signature distinguished ophthalmopathy from stable hyperthyroidism, reaching 87.88% sensitivity and under 84% specificity in cross-validation and 80%/75% in testing. In validation, progression to ophthalmopathy was predicted by the model with nearly 71% sensitivity and 72% to 85% specificity, a median of about 6 months before onset. Sample size was not statistically predetermined, and investigators were not blinded to group allocation.

Ophthalmopathy patients had moderately to severely active disease, Clinical Activity Score of at least 3, NOSPECS grade of at least 4, and duration under 3 months. Patients with uncontrolled infections, other autoimmune diseases, pregnancy or lactation were excluded. Clinical symptoms, serum thyroxine and TRAb, thyroid ultrasound, and orbital computed tomography formed the basis for the diagnoses. Ficoll-Paque density gradient centrifugation was used to isolate PBMCs from around 10 ml of fresh peripheral blood. Total RNA was extracted with Trizol reagent, and quality was checked on an Agilent 2100 Bioanalyzer. Amplification of TCR beta CDR3 regions was carried out from RNA transcripts. The first round of RT-PCR for the TCR CDR3 was performed with the HTBI primer set and the Qiagen OneStep RT-PCR kit. The libraries were constructed in a second round of multiplex PCR and then size-selected and purified. Sequencing of the libraries was done on an Illumina HiSeq2000 using paired-end 100 bp reads. On the authors' methods: SOAPnuke was used to process the raw data, with reads discarded if the reads contained adapters or uncalled bases, had a mean Phred below 15, or lacked an exact constant-primer or identifier match. COPE v1.2.5 was used to merge the high-quality paired reads, and each unique nucleotide sequence was defined as a clonotype. MiTCR v1.1 was used to align clonotypes to the IMGT TRBV, TRBD and TRBJ reference segments. Analysis was restricted to V-J combinations with a frequency above 0.0001, which covered roughly 99% of repertoires. The TCS score was defined as the ratio of F50 (clonal expansion) to E x V (chaos), calculated using BLOSUM62-based TCRdist between CDR3 peptides within each V-J. Welch's t-statistics and random forest reduced approximately 520 V-J features to roughly 13, which were used in a naive Bayes classifier (R e1071). The public sequencing data were trimmed at Q25 with fastp and processed into clonotypes with MiXCR by TCRdb, which kept only in-frame beta chains. Each CDR3 protein appears once, grouped with its most common genes and DNA. The V and J calls were not made by the authors but by TCRdb's processing. The sample table lists 350,000 or so distinct CDR3 sequences, around 18% of them with a count of one. The top ten constitute roughly a sixth of the sample.

The rearrangement joined TRBV28 to TRBJ1-1; the junction holds 10 bases that match TRBD1. This receptor was identified in a woman between 35 and 50 years old with Graves' ophthalmopathy. Sequencing was done on a sample of blood. The nucleotides read TGTGCCAGCAGGGAGGGACAGGGGTCGAACACTGAAGCTTTCTTT. This translates into CASREGQGSNTEAFF.